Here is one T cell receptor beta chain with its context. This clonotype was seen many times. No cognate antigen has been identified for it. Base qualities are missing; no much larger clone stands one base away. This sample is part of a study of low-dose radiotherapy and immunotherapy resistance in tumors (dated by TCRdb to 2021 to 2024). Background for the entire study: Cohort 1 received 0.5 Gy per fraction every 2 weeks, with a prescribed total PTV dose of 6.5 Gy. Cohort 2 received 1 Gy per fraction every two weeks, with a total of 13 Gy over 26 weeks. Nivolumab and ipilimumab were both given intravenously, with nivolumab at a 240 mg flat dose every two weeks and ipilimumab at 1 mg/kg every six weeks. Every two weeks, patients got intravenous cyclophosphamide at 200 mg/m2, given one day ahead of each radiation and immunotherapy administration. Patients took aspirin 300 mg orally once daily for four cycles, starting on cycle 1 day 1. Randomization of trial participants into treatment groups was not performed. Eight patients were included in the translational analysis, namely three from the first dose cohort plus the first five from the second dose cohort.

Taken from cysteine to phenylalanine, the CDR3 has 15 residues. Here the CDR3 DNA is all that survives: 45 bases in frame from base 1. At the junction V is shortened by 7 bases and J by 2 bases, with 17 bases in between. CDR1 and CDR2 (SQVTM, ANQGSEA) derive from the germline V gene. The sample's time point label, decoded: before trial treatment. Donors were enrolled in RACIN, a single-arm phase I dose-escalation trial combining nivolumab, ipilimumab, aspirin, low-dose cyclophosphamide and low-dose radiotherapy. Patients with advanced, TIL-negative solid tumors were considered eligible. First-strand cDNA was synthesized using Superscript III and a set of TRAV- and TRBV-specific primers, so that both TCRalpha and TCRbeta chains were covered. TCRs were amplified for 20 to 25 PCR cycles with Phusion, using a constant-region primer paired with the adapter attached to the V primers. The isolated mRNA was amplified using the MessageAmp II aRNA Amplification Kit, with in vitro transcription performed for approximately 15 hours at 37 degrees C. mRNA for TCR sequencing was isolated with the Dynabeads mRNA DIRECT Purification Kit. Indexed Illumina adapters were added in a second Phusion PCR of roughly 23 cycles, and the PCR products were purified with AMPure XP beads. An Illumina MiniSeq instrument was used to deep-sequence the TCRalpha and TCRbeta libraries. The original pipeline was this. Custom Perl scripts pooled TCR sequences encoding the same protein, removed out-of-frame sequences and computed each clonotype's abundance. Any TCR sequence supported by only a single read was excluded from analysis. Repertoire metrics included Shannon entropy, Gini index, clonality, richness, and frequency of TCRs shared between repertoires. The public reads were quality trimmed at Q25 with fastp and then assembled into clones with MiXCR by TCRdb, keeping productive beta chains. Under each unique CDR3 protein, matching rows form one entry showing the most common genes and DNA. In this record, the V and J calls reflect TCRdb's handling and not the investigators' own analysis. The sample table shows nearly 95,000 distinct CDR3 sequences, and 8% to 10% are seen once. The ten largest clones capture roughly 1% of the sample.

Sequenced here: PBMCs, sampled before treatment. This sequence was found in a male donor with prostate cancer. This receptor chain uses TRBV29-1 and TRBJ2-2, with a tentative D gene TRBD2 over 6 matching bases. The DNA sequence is TGCAGCGCCGGCCCGGGACTCCTAAACACCGGGGAGCTGTTTTTT. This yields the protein CSAGPGLLNTGELFF.